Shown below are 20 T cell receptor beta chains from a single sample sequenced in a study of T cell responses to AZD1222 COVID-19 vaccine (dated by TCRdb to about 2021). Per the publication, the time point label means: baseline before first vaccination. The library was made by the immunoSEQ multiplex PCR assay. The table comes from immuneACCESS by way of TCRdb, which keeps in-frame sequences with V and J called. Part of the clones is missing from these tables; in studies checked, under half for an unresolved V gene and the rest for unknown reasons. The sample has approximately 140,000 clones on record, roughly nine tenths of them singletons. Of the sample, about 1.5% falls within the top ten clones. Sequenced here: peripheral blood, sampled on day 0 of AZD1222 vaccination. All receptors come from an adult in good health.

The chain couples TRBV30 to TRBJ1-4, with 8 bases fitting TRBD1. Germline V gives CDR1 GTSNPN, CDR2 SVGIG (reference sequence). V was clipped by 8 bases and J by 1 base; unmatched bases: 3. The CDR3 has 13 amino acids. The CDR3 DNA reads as TGTGCCGGAGACAGGGGAACTAATGAAAAACTGTTTTTT. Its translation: CAGDRGTNEKLFF.

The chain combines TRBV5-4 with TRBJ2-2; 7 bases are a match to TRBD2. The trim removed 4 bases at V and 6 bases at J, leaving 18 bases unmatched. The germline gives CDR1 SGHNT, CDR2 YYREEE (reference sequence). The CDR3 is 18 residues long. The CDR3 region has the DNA TGTGCCAGCAGCGGGGGGGTGTCCGTCGGGAAGGCGGCCGGGGAGCTGTTTTTT. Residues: CASSGGVSVGKAAGELFF.

The CDR3 DNA follows: TGTGCCTGGGTACCGGGACTAGAAGACAATGAGCAGTTCTTC. Its protein product is CAWVPGLEDNEQFF. The V gene is TRBV30, the J gene TRBJ2-1, with 8 bases fitting TRBD2. The CDR3 contains 14 residues. The germline V gene has CDR1 GTSNPN and CDR2 SVGIG (reference sequence). V gave up 5 bases and J gave up 5 bases; unmatched junction bases: 8.

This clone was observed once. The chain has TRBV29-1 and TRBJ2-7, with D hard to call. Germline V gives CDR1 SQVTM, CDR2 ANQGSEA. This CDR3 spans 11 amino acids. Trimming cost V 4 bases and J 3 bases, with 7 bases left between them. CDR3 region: CSVGIDYEQYF. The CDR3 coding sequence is TGCAGCGTTGGGATTGACTACGAGCAGTACTTC.

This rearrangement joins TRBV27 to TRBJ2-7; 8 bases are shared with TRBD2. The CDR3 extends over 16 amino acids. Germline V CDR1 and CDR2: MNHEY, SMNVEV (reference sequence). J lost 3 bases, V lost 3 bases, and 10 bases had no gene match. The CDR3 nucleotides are TGTGCCAGCAGTTTCACCCGGGAGGGCGGGAGCTACGAGCAGTACTTC. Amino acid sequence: CASSFTREGGSYEQYF.

DNA of the CDR3: TGTGCCAGCAGCCAAGAAGGAGGGGGGGCCGTGGATGAGCAGTTCTTC. Its translation is CASSQEGGGAVDEQFF. This chain uses TRBV4-2 with TRBJ2-1, with a possible D match to TRBD2 (7 bases). Germline CDR1 and CDR2: LGHNA and YNFKEQ. V lost 0 bases and J lost 8, with 17 bases in between. This CDR3 is 16 amino acids long.

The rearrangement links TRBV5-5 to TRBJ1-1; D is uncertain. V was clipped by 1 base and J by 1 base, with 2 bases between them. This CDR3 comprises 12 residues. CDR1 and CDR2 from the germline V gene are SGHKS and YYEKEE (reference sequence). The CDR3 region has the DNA TGTGCCAGCAGCTTGAGGAACACTGAAGCTTTCTTT. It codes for CASSLRNTEAFF.

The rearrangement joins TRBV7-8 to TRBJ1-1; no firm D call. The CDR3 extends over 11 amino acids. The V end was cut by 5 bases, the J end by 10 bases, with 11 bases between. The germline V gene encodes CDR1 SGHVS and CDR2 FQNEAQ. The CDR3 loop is CASSPEVVAFF. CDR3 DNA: TGTGCCAGCAGCCCGGAGGTCGTAGCTTTCTTT.

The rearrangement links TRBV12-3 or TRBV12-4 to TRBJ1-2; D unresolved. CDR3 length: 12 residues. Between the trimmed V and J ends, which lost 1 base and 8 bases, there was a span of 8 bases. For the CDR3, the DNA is TGTGCCAGCAGTTTAGAAGGGTGGGGCTACACCTTC. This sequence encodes CASSLEGWGYTF.

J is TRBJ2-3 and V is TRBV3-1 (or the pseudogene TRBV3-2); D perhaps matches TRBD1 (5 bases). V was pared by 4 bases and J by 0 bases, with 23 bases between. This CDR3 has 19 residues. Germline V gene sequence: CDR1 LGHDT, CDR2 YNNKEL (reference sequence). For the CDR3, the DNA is TGTGCCAGCAGCCTACAACACAGGTCCCCAATTCAAAGCACAGATACGCAGTATTTT. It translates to CASSLQHRSPIQSTDTQYF.

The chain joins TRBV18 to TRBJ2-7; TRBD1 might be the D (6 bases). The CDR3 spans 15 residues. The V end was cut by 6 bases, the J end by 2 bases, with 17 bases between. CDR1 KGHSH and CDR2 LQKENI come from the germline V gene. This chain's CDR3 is CASSPDRRLAYEQYF. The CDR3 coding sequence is TGTGCCAGCTCCCCTGACAGGCGCCTAGCCTACGAGCAGTACTTC.

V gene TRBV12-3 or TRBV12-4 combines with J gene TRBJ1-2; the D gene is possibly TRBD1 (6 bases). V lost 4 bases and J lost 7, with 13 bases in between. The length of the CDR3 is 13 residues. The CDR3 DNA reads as TGTGCCAGCAGTTCCTACGGGGGCGGTGGCTACACCTTC. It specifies CASSSYGGGGYTF.

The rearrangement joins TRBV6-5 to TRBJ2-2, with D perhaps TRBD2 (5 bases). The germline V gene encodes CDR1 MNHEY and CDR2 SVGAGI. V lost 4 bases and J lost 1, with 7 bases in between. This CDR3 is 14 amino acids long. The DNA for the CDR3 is TGTGCCAGCAGTTTCGGACTGAACACCGGGGAGCTGTTTTTT. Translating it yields CASSFGLNTGELFF.

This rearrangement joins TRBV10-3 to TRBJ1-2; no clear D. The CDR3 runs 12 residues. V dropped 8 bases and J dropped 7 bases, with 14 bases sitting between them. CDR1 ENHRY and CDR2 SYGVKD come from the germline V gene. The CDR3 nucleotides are TGTGCCATCGAAAGGGAAGGTACTGGCTACACCTTC. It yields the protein CAIEREGTGYTF.

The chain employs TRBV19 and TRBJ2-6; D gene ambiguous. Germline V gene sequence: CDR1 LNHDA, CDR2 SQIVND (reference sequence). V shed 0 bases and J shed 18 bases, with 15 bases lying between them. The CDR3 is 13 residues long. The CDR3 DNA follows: TGTGCCAGTAGTATAGACCTGAGGACCGTTCGGACTTTC. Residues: CASSIDLRTVRTF.

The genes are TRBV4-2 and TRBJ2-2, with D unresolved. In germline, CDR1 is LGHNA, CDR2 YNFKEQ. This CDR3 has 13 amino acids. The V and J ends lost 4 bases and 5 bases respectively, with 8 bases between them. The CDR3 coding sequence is TGTGCCAGCAGCCCCTCCGGGACCGGGGAGCTGTTTTTT. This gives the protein CASSPSGTGELFF.

The CDR3 loop is CASSLRGLQPQHF. The CDR3 DNA follows: TGTGCCAGCAGTTTAAGGGGGCTCCAGCCCCAGCATTTT. The V and J genes are TRBV28 and TRBJ1-5, with TRBD1 matching over 7 bases. V lost 2 bases and J lost 7; bases outside the gene matches: 2. The CDR3 spans 13 residues. Looked up from germline, CDR1 is MDHEN and CDR2 is SYDVKM.

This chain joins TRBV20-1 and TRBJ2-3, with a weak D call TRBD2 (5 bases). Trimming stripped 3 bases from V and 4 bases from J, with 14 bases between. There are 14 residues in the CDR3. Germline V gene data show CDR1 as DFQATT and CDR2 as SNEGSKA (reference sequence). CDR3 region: CSASILASPDTQYF. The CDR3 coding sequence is TGCAGTGCTAGTATCTTAGCGTCCCCAGATACGCAGTATTTT.

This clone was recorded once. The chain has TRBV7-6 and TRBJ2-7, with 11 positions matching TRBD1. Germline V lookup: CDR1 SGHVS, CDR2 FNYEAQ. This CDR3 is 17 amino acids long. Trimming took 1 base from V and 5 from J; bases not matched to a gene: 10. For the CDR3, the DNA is TGTGCCAGCAGCTTAGGTCGGACAGGGGGCGTCATCCACGAGCAGTACTTC. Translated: CASSLGRTGGVIHEQYF.

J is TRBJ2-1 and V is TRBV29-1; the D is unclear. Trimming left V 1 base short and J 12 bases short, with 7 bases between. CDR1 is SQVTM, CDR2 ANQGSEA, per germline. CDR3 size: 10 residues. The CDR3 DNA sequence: TGCAGCGTTGAAGCGGCAGGGCAGTTCTTC. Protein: CSVEAAGQFF.